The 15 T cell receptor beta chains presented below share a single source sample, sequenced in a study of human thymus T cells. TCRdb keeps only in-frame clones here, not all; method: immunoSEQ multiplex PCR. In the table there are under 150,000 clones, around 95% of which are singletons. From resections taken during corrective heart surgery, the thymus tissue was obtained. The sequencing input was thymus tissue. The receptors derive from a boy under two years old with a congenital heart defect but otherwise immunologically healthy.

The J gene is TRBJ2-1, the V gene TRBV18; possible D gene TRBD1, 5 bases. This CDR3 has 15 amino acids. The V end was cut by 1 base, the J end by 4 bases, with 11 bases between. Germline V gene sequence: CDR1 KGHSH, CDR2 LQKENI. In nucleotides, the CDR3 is TGTGCCAGCTCACCACTCAGGGTGGCATACAATGAGCAGTTCTTC. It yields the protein CASSPLRVAYNEQFF.

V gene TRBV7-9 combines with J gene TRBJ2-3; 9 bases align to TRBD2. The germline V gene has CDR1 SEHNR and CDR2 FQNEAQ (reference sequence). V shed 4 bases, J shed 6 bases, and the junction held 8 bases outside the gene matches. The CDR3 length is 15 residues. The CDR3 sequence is CASSSLAGMTDTQYF. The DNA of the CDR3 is TGTGCCAGCAGCTCCCTAGCGGGGATGACGGATACGCAGTATTTT.

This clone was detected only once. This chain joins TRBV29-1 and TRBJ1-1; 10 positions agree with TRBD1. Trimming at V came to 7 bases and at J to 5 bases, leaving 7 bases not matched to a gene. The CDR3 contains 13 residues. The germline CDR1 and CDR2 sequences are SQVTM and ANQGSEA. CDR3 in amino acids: CSDQTGGNTEAFF. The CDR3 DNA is TGCAGCGATCAGACAGGGGGCAATACTGAAGCTTTCTTT.

The CDR3 DNA sequence: TGCGCCAGCAGCCAAGAGGACGCGAGGGATGAGCAGTTCTTC. This sequence encodes CASSQEDARDEQFF. This chain uses TRBV4-1 with TRBJ2-1; D possibly corresponds to TRBD2 (5 bases). The CDR3 is 14 residues long. Deletions cut 0 bases from V and 8 bases from J, with 11 bases between. Per the germline V gene, CDR1 is MGHRA and CDR2 is YSYEKL.

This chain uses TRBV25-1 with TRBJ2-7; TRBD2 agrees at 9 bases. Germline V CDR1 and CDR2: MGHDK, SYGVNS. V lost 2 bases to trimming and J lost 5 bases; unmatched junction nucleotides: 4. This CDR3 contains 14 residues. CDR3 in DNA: TGTGCCAGCAGTGAAGCCCTAGCGGGGAACGAGCAGTACTTC. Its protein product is CASSEALAGNEQYF.

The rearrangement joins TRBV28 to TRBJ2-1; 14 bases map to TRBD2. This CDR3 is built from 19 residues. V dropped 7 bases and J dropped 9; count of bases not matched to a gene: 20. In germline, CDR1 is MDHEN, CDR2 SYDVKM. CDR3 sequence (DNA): TGTGCCAGCACCGGACGCCTTGGGACTAGCGGGGGTGCGCCGGTTGAGCAGTTCTTC. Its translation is CASTGRLGTSGGAPVEQFF. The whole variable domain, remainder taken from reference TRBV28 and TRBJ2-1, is DVKVTQSSRYLVKRTGEKVFLECVQDMDHENMFWYRQDPGLGLRLIYFSYDVKMKEKGDIPEGYSVSREKKERFSLILESASTNQTSMYLCASTGRLGTSGGAPVEQFFGPGTRLTVL.

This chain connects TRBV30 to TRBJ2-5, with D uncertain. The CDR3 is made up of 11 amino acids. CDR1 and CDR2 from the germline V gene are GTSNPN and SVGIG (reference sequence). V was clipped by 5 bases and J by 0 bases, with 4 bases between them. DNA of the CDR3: TGTGCCTGGGGGTACCAAGAGACCCAGTACTTC. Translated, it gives CAWGYQETQYF.

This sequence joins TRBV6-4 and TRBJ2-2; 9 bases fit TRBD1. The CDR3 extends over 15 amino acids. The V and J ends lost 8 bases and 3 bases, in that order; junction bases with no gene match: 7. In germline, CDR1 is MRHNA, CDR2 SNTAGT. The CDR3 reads CASRRTGDHTGELFF. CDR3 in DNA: TGTGCCAGCCGGAGGACAGGGGATCACACCGGGGAGCTGTTTTTT.

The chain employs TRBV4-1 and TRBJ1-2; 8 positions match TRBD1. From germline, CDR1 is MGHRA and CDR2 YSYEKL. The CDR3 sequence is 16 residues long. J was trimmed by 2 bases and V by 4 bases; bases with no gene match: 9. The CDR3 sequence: CASSRIPGQANYGYTF. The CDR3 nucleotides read TGCGCCAGCAGCCGGATCCCGGGACAGGCGAACTATGGCTACACCTTC.

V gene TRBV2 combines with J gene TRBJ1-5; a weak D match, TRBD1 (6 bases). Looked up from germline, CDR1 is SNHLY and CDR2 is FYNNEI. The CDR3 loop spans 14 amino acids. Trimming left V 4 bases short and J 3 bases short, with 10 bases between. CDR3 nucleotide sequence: TGTGCCAGCAGTGGGGAGGGGGTCAATCAGCCCCAGCATTTT. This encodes CASSGEGVNQPQHF.

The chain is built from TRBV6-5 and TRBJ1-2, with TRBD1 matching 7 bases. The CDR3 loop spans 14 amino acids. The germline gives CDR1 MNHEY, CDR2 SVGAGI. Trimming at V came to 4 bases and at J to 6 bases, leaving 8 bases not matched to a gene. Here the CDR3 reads CASSSYRGLNGYTF. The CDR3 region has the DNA TGTGCCAGCAGTTCTTACAGGGGATTAAATGGCTACACCTTC.

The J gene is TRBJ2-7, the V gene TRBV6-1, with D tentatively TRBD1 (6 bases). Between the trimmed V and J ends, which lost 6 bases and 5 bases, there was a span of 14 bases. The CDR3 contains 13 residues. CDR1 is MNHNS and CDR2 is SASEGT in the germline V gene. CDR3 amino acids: CASRGTTRHEQYF. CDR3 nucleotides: TGTGCCAGCAGAGGGACAACCCGACACGAGCAGTACTTC.

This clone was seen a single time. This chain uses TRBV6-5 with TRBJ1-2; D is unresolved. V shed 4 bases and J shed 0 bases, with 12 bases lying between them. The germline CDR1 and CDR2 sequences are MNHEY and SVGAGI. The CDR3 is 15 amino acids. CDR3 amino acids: CASSFGIPPNYGYTF. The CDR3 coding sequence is TGTGCCAGCAGTTTCGGGATCCCTCCTAACTATGGCTACACCTTC.

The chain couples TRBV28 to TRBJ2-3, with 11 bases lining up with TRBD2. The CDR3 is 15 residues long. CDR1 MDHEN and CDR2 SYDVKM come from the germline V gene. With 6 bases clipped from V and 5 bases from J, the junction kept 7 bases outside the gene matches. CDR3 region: CASRRNGTSGDTQYF. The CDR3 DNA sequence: TGTGCCAGCAGACGAAACGGGACTAGCGGAGATACGCAGTATTTT.

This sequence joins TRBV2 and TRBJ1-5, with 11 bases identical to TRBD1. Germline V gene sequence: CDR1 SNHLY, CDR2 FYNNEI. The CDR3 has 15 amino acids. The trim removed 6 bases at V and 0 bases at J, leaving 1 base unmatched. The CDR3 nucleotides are TGTGCCAGCAGGGACAGGGGGCATAGCAATCAGCCCCAGCATTTT. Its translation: CASRDRGHSNQPQHF.